A selection of T cell receptor beta chains follows, all from one sample in a study of CD8+ T cells in alopecia areata. Produced via immunoSEQ multiplex PCR; TCRdb's table is partial and in-frame only. The sample contains 55,000 to 75,000 clones, roughly 44% of which appear only once. Here the sequenced sample was CD8+ T cells sorted from blood, taken at week 0. All receptors come from a human donor with alopecia areata. Each CDR3 is given with its conserved first and last residue. Fields, in order: J gene, clone size, D gene, V gene, CDR3 length, CDR3 protein, CDR3 DNA. D genes are given only for firm matches. Expanded clones get a size class; other rows say once, few or many, or leave the size out.

j_gene: TRBJ1-1
abundance: -
d_gene: -
v_gene: TRBV2
len: 13
CDR3aa: CASSNTGNTEAFF
CDR3nt: TGTGCCAGCAGTAATACAGGGAACACTGAAGCTTTCTTT

j_gene: TRBJ2-7
abundance: few
d_gene: -
v_gene: TRBV29-1
len: 12
CDR3aa: CSVEDRVYEQYF
CDR3nt: TGCAGCGTTGAAGACAGGGTCTACGAGCAGTACTTC

j_gene: TRBJ2-1
abundance: -
d_gene: -
v_gene: TRBV25-1
len: 12
CDR3aa: CASSEYQREQFF
CDR3nt: TGTGCCAGCAGTGAATATCAGCGTGAGCAGTTCTTC

j_gene: TRBJ2-2
abundance: -
d_gene: -
v_gene: TRBV7-9
len: 11
CDR3aa: CASSLAGELFF
CDR3nt: TGTGCCAGCAGCTTAGCCGGGGAGCTGTTTTTT

j_gene: TRBJ1-2
abundance: -
d_gene: TRBD1
v_gene: TRBV11-2
len: 16
CDR3aa: CASSLASGQGYYGYTF
CDR3nt: TGTGCCAGCAGCTTAGCGAGCGGACAGGGATACTATGGCTACACCTTC

j_gene: TRBJ2-3
abundance: -
d_gene: TRBD2
v_gene: TRBV9
len: 16
CDR3aa: CASSGLAATSTDTQYF
CDR3nt: TGTGCCAGCAGCGGGCTAGCGGCAACTAGCACAGATACGCAGTATTTT

j_gene: TRBJ2-4
abundance: many
d_gene: TRBD1
v_gene: TRBV28
len: 14
CDR3aa: CASSTYRGENIQYF
CDR3nt: TGTGCCAGCAGTACATACAGGGGTGAAAACATTCAGTACTTC

j_gene: TRBJ1-2
abundance: -
d_gene: -
v_gene: TRBV2
len: 14
CDR3aa: CASSEARRIYGYTF
CDR3nt: TGTGCCAGCAGTGAAGCAAGACGGATCTATGGCTACACCTTC

j_gene: TRBJ1-2
abundance: few
d_gene: -
v_gene: TRBV28
len: 13
CDR3aa: CASRKGGWYGYTF
CDR3nt: TGTGCCAGCAGAAAGGGGGGCTGGTATGGCTACACCTTC

j_gene: TRBJ2-1
abundance: -
d_gene: -
v_gene: TRBV29-1
len: 14
CDR3aa: CSVGEKTVQATVFF
CDR3nt: TGCAGCGTCGGGGAAAAGACTGTCCAAGCCACGGTGTTCTTC

j_gene: TRBJ2-5
abundance: few
d_gene: -
v_gene: TRBV25-1
len: 13
CDR3aa: CASSSEREETQYF
CDR3nt: TGTGCCAGCAGTTCGGAACGCGAGGAGACCCAGTACTTC

j_gene: TRBJ1-5
abundance: -
d_gene: TRBD1
v_gene: TRBV6-1
len: 15
CDR3aa: CASRDRDRGNQPQHF
CDR3nt: TGTGCCAGCAGAGACCGGGACAGGGGAAATCAGCCCCAGCATTTT

j_gene: TRBJ1-4
abundance: -
d_gene: -
v_gene: TRBV30
len: 14
CDR3aa: CAWSVGPWGEKLFF
CDR3nt: TGTGCCTGGAGTGTCGGTCCTTGGGGTGAAAAACTGTTTTTT

j_gene: TRBJ2-7
abundance: -
d_gene: TRBD2
v_gene: TRBV7-8
len: 16
CDR3aa: CASSLGRLAGFYEQYF
CDR3nt: TGTGCCAGCAGCTTAGGACGCCTAGCGGGATTTTACGAGCAGTACTTC

j_gene: TRBJ2-7
abundance: -
d_gene: TRBD2
v_gene: TRBV30
len: 14
CDR3aa: CAWSFTGGPYEQYF
CDR3nt: TGTGCCTGGAGTTTTACGGGAGGGCCTTACGAGCAGTACTTC

j_gene: TRBJ1-1
abundance: -
d_gene: -
v_gene: TRBV29-1
len: 15
CDR3aa: CSAIGRGAMNTEAFF
CDR3nt: TGCAGCGCCATCGGGCGAGGGGCCATGAACACTGAAGCTTTCTTT

j_gene: TRBJ2-5
abundance: -
d_gene: -
v_gene: TRBV7-9
len: 12
CDR3aa: CASRQGRETQYF
CDR3nt: TGTGCCAGCAGACAGGGCCGAGAGACCCAGTACTTC

j_gene: TRBJ1-5
abundance: -
d_gene: -
v_gene: TRBV4-1
len: 15
CDR3aa: CASSQRQDSNQPQHF
CDR3nt: TGCGCCAGCAGCCAAAGGCAGGATAGCAATCAGCCCCAGCATTTT

j_gene: TRBJ2-2
abundance: -
d_gene: TRBD2
v_gene: TRBV6-6
len: 16
CDR3aa: CASSYVIAGGTGELFF
CDR3nt: TGTGCCAGCAGTTACGTGATAGCGGGGGGTACCGGGGAGCTGTTTTTT

j_gene: TRBJ2-3
abundance: -
d_gene: -
v_gene: TRBV10-2
len: 14
CDR3aa: CASSAGGGTDTQYF
CDR3nt: TGCGCCAGCAGTGCAGGGGGGGGCACAGATACGCAGTATTTT

j_gene: TRBJ1-2
abundance: -
d_gene: TRBD1
v_gene: TRBV29-1
len: 16
CDR3aa: CSVEDYRTGSNYGYTF
CDR3nt: TGCAGCGTTGAAGACTACCGGACAGGGTCTAACTATGGCTACACCTTC

j_gene: TRBJ2-1
abundance: -
d_gene: -
v_gene: TRBV27
len: 15
CDR3aa: CASREGVSGVREQFF
CDR3nt: TGTGCCAGCAGGGAGGGGGTTAGCGGCGTGCGAGAGCAGTTCTTC

j_gene: TRBJ2-7
abundance: -
d_gene: -
v_gene: TRBV25-1
len: 12
CDR3aa: CASSESGREQYF
CDR3nt: TGTGCCAGCAGTGAATCGGGGCGAGAGCAGTACTTC

j_gene: TRBJ2-1
abundance: -
d_gene: TRBD2
v_gene: TRBV9
len: 13
CDR3aa: CASTSGRMDEQFF
CDR3nt: TGTGCCAGCACTAGCGGGAGAATGGATGAGCAGTTCTTC

j_gene: TRBJ1-1
abundance: -
d_gene: -
v_gene: TRBV4-1
len: 12
CDR3aa: CASSSPNTEAFF
CDR3nt: TGCGCCAGCAGTTCCCCGAACACTGAAGCTTTCTTT

j_gene: TRBJ2-2
abundance: few
d_gene: -
v_gene: TRBV4-3
len: 16
CDR3aa: CASSPSLFTKTGELFF
CDR3nt: TGCGCCAGCAGCCCCTCACTCTTTACGAAGACCGGGGAGCTGTTTTTT

j_gene: TRBJ1-1
abundance: -
d_gene: -
v_gene: TRBV10-3
len: 14
CDR3aa: CAISDPGPNTEAFF
CDR3nt: TGTGCCATCAGTGACCCGGGACCGAACACTGAAGCTTTCTTT

j_gene: TRBJ2-4
abundance: few
d_gene: -
v_gene: TRBV29-1
len: 14
CDR3aa: CSVEGWQGEDIQYF
CDR3nt: TGCAGCGTTGAAGGGTGGCAGGGGGAGGACATTCAGTACTTC

j_gene: TRBJ2-7
abundance: -
d_gene: -
v_gene: TRBV29-1
len: 13
CDR3aa: CSVAVSAGNEQYF
CDR3nt: TGCAGCGTTGCGGTGAGTGCGGGGAACGAGCAGTACTTC

j_gene: TRBJ2-7
abundance: -
d_gene: -
v_gene: TRBV27
len: 13
CDR3aa: CASSGLGAYEQYF
CDR3nt: TGTGCCAGCTCTGGGCTCGGGGCCTACGAGCAGTACTTC

j_gene: TRBJ1-1
abundance: -
d_gene: -
v_gene: TRBV30
len: 13
CDR3aa: CAWSADGNTEAFF
CDR3nt: TGTGCCTGGAGTGCTGACGGGAACACTGAAGCTTTCTTT

j_gene: TRBJ1-5
abundance: few
d_gene: -
v_gene: TRBV27
len: 15
CDR3aa: CASSLLAGGNQPQHF
CDR3nt: TGTGCCAGCAGTTTATTGGCAGGGGGCAATCAGCCCCAGCATTTT

j_gene: TRBJ2-7
abundance: -
d_gene: -
v_gene: TRBV4-3
len: 14
CDR3aa: CASTQRTGTYEQYF
CDR3nt: TGCGCCAGCACCCAGAGGACGGGGACCTACGAGCAGTACTTC

j_gene: TRBJ2-7
abundance: -
d_gene: -
v_gene: TRBV29-1
len: 12
CDR3aa: CSVEAGSYEQYF
CDR3nt: TGCAGCGTTGAGGCAGGATCCTACGAGCAGTACTTC

j_gene: TRBJ2-1
abundance: -
d_gene: -
v_gene: TRBV15
len: 12
CDR3aa: CATSRDRNEQFF
CDR3nt: TGTGCCACCAGCAGAGACCGAAATGAGCAGTTCTTC

j_gene: TRBJ2-7
abundance: few
d_gene: -
v_gene: TRBV10-2
len: 11
CDR3aa: CASLQGYEQYF
CDR3nt: TGCGCCAGTCTACAGGGCTACGAGCAGTACTTC

j_gene: TRBJ2-1
abundance: -
d_gene: -
v_gene: TRBV9
len: 15
CDR3aa: CASTQEGLASNEQFF
CDR3nt: TGTGCCAGCACCCAGGAGGGTCTAGCGTCCAATGAGCAGTTCTTC

j_gene: TRBJ2-1
abundance: many
d_gene: TRBD2
v_gene: TRBV2
len: 15
CDR3aa: CASPAGTSAYNEQFF
CDR3nt: TGTGCCAGCCCCGCCGGGACTAGCGCGTACAATGAGCAGTTCTTC

j_gene: TRBJ2-7
abundance: -
d_gene: -
v_gene: TRBV19
len: 14
CDR3aa: CASRLAASSYEQYF
CDR3nt: TGTGCCTCCCGGTTAGCGGCCAGCTCCTACGAGCAGTACTTC

j_gene: TRBJ1-1
abundance: few
d_gene: -
v_gene: TRBV29-1
len: 11
CDR3aa: CSVEENTEAFF
CDR3nt: TGCAGCGTCGAGGAAAACACTGAAGCTTTCTTT

j_gene: TRBJ2-7
abundance: few
d_gene: TRBD2
v_gene: TRBV4-1
len: 15
CDR3aa: CASSQAGTSVNEQYF
CDR3nt: TGCGCCAGCAGCCAAGCCGGGACTAGCGTCAACGAGCAGTACTTC

j_gene: TRBJ2-7
abundance: few
d_gene: TRBD1
v_gene: TRBV29-1
len: 13
CDR3aa: CSVLQGAEYEQYF
CDR3nt: TGCAGCGTTCTACAGGGGGCGGAATACGAGCAGTACTTC